The present T cell receptor (beta chain) was sequenced within a study of T-cell memory formation after mild COVID-19. Study observations and caveats: Nothing confirmed that second-wave clones peaking on day 37 were specific for SARS-CoV-2. Clones contracting across day 15 to 85 had a balanced CD4/CD8 profile; later expanding clones leaned CD4+. Among CD4+ contracting clones, most were CM and EM, and CD8+ ones EMRA.

A few counts support this clonotype. The target antigen is unknown. TCRdb ran MiXCR on the 5' RACE reads and lists one entry per CDR3 protein. Seen here are 260,000 or so distinct CDR3 sequences, roughly 17% observed once, and the top ten hold around a fifth. Germline loops: CDR1 LGHNA, CDR2 YSLEER. Trimming left V 4 bases short and J 7 bases short, with 13 bases between. This CDR3 region has 13 residues. The sequencing sample was made of PBMCs or a T cell subset sorted from them (not recorded which). The chain recombines TRBV4-3 with TRBJ2-5; D gene ambiguous. The TCR originated in a man younger than 35 who had mild COVID-19 (a few samples of this study predate the infection). Cell type and time point are not known. The CDR3 loop reads CASSLTDSGTQYF. CDR3 bases: TGCGCCAGCAGCCTTACCGATTCGGGGACCCAGTACTTC.